One and the same sample provided the 9 T cell receptor beta chains below, sequenced in a study of T-cell memory formation after mild COVID-19. Each CDR3 protein gets one entry after TCRdb re-called the 5' RACE reads with MiXCR. The table has roughly 300,000 distinct CDR3 sequences, roughly 8.2% seen once. The sample comprised PBMCs or a T cell subset sorted from them (not recorded which). These TCRs come from a man aged 18 to 35 who had mild COVID-19 (a few samples of this study predate the infection). Cell type and time point are not known.

The table lists this clonotype with many counts. The rearrangement joins TRBV7-2 to TRBJ1-2, with D unclear. There are 12 residues in the CDR3. Germline CDR1 and CDR2: SGHTA and FQGNSA. Trimming stripped 3 bases from V and 1 base from J, with 3 bases between. The CDR3, as DNA: TGTGCCAGCAGCTTGGTTAACTATGGCTACACCTTC. It codes for CASSLVNYGYTF.

This clonotype was seen a handful of times. The chain uses TRBV20-1 and TRBJ2-4, with 9 bases aligning to TRBD2. This CDR3 has 15 residues. V shed 2 bases, J shed 5 bases, and the junction held 7 bases outside the gene matches. Germline V gives CDR1 DFQATT, CDR2 SNEGSKA (reference sequence). The CDR3 sequence: CSARLRRGGENIQYF. In nucleotides, the CDR3 is TGCAGTGCTAGACTCCGGCGGGGGGGAGAAAACATTCAGTACTTC.

The CDR3 loop is CASSIFPGQGYNEQFF. The CDR3 nucleotides are TGTGCCAGTAGTATATTCCCGGGACAGGGGTACAATGAGCAGTTCTTC. V and J are TRBV19 and TRBJ2-1, with 10 positions matching TRBD1. Germline V gene data show CDR1 as LNHDA and CDR2 as SQIVND (reference sequence). The J segment lost 4 bases and the V segment lost 2 bases, leaving 5 bases of the junction unmatched. There are 16 residues in the CDR3.

This chain joins TRBV18 and TRBJ2-3, with 7 bases that match TRBD1. This CDR3 contains 14 residues. Germline CDR1 is KGHSH and CDR2 is LQKENI. V trimming: 4 bases; J trimming: 2 bases; junction bases outside the gene matches: 3. Here the CDR3 reads CASSRGTATDTQYF. CDR3 sequence (DNA): TGTGCCAGCTCACGAGGGACAGCCACAGATACGCAGTATTTT.

Only a few counts were recorded for this clonotype. This chain uses TRBV20-1 with TRBJ2-2, with D unresolved. The CDR3 runs 14 residues. V lost 0 bases and J lost 6, with 11 bases in between. CDR1 and CDR2 from the germline V gene are DFQATT and SNEGSKA (reference sequence). This CDR3 is CSARDFQKAGELFF. CDR3 nucleotides: TGCAGTGCTAGAGATTTTCAGAAGGCCGGGGAGCTGTTTTTT.

This clonotype came up a few times. The chain employs TRBV3-1 and TRBJ2-7, with D unresolved. Trimming removed 0 bases from V and 6 bases from J, with 9 bases in between. CDR1 LGHDT and CDR2 YNNKEL come from the germline V gene (reference sequence). The CDR3 runs 13 residues. The CDR3 DNA reads TGTGCCAGCAGCCAAGATTTTCGTCGCGAGCAGTACTTC. Translating it yields CASSQDFRREQYF.

The rearrangement uses TRBV7-2 and TRBJ1-3; D gene ambiguous. There are 14 residues in the CDR3. The germline V and J ends were trimmed by 3 bases and 1 base, with 7 bases remaining between them. Germline-derived CDR1 and CDR2 are SGHTA and FQGNSA. In DNA form, the CDR3 reads TGTGCCAGCAGCTTTTATGTTTCTGGAAACACCATATATTTT. Translation gives CASSFYVSGNTIYF.

V is TRBV2 and J is TRBJ1-5; D gene unclear. The germline V gene has CDR1 SNHLY and CDR2 FYNNEI. This CDR3 has 12 residues. V lost 6 bases and J 6 bases, leaving 9 bases between the germline ends. Written as DNA, the CDR3 is TGTGCCAGCAGGCCCTTAGGTCAGCCCCAGCATTTT. Translated, it gives CASRPLGQPQHF. The full variable domain, rest sourced from reference TRBV2 and TRBJ1-5, is EPEVTQTPSHQVTQMGQEVILRCVPISNHLYFYWYRQILGQKVEFLVSFYNNEISEKSEIFDDQFSVERPDGSNFTLKIRSTKLEDSAMYFCASRPLGQPQHFGDGTRLSIL.

The chain couples TRBV5-1 to TRBJ2-5; 9 nucleotides line up with TRBD1. CDR1 is SGHRS, CDR2 YFSETQ, per germline. CDR3 length equals 14 residues. Trimming at V came to 4 bases and at J to 4 bases, leaving 5 bases not matched to a gene. The CDR3 sequence is CASSAQGARETQYF. The CDR3 DNA is TGCGCCAGCAGCGCACAGGGGGCACGAGAGACCCAGTACTTC.